This T cell receptor (beta chain) was found in a study of blood T cell repertoires in COVID-19 (dated by TCRdb to about 2020). With regard to the full study: Collaborator samples came from the United States, Italy and Spain and covered acute and convalescent phases of COVID-19. The prospective study material was composed of cDNA or gDNA derived from T cells, B-cell-depleted T cells, or PBMCs. Subjects who had been exposed to COVID-19, were actively infected with it, or had recovered from it provided the deeply sampled blood TCRbeta repertoires that made up the dataset. The repertoires were released in a freely available public database intended as a resource for research on the immune response to SARS-CoV-2. The sample metadata nearly always contained a de-identified subject ID, COVID-19 status, age in years and sex. Samples came from the ongoing ImmuneRACE study (first 160 participants) plus 1,254 subjects from 6 global collaborators. Where available, HLA class I and class II types were obtained from metadata supplied by the sample provider rather than from assay-based typing. Overall results and qualifications from the work: How much clinical and demographic metadata was included differed by source and by participant, and the metadata was provided uncurated.

TCRbeta CDR3 regions were amplified from genomic DNA by means of the immunoSEQ Assay, a bias-controlled multiplex PCR. The original pipeline was this. Nucleated cell counts per sample were estimated from amplification of reference gene primers within the assay. Sequence reads were collapsed and filtered to measure the absolute abundance of every unique TCRbeta CDR3 rearrangement. For each sample, productive Simpson clonality was calculated as the square root of Simpson's diversity index across productive rearrangements. TCRdb provides this immuneACCESS table in a form limited to in-frame rearrangements. Some clones are lacking; in checked studies, under half of them reflect an unresolved V gene, and why the rest are absent is not known. V, J and clone size are taken as reported in that table, and D and trimming were inferred from the DNA itself. The sample table holds a few hundred thousand clones, of which roughly 83% were seen once. The ten largest make up 10% to 15% of the sample.

In regard to this clone: Its recognized antigen is unknown. No clone much larger than this one lies a single base away; base qualities are absent.

Whole blood was collected in K2EDTA tubes by collaborating institutions according to the institutions' own protocols. Collaborator samples were shipped for TCRbeta analysis as frozen whole blood, isolated PBMCs, or DNA extracted from either sample type. The CDR3 runs 14 amino acids, cysteine and phenylalanine included. The kept DNA is CDR3 alone, 42 bases in frame from the first base. Reading the germline V gene gives CDR1 MNHEY and CDR2 SVGAGI. V is cut back by 2 bases and J by 5 bases, with 3 bases in the junction unmatched. The receptor was derived from an elderly man with acute or convalescent COVID-19. Here the chain combines TRBV6-5 and TRBJ2-3, with 8 bases aligning to TRBD2. Source material: peripheral blood. The sequenced DNA: TGTGCCAGCAGTTACCGGGGGGGCCAAGATACGCAGTATTTT. It translates to CASSYRGGQDTQYF.